This paragraph covers one TCR beta chain sequence. Its binding antigen is unknown. No per-base quality is available; no much larger clone lies one base away. The sample belongs to a study of blood T cell repertoires in COVID-19 (dated by TCRdb to between 2020 and 2021). At the level of the whole study: Samples covering the acute and convalescent phases of COVID-19 were provided by collaborators in the United States, Italy and Spain. The material from the prospective study consisted of cDNA or gDNA derived from T cells, B-cell-depleted T cells, or PBMCs. Deeply sampled blood TCRbeta repertoires from subjects exposed to, actively infected with, or recovered from COVID-19 were included in the dataset. The repertoires were released in a freely available public database meant as a resource for research on the immune response to SARS-CoV-2. The samples were drawn from two sources: the first 160 participants of the ongoing ImmuneRACE study, and 1,254 subjects contributed by 6 global collaborators. Sample metadata almost always included a de-identified subject ID, COVID-19 status, age in years and sex. Where HLA class I and class II types were available, the types were taken from metadata supplied by the sample provider, not from assay-based typing.

Compared with germline, V lacks 1 base and J lacks 5 bases; bases without a gene match: 6. Per the germline V gene (reference sequence), SGHAT is the CDR1 and FQDESV is the CDR2. The CDR3 measures 15 amino acids from cysteine to phenylalanine. The entry retains the CDR3 DNA only, 45 bases that are in frame from base 1. TCRbeta CDR3 regions were amplified from genomic DNA by means of the immunoSEQ Assay, a bias-controlled multiplex PCR. Under the source paper's analysis protocol: The number of nucleated cells in each sample was estimated from the amplification of reference gene primers within the assay. To quantify the absolute abundance of each unique TCRbeta CDR3 rearrangement, sequence reads were collapsed and filtered. For each sample, productive Simpson clonality was calculated by taking the square root of Simpson's diversity index across productive rearrangements. Imported from immuneACCESS, the table was reduced by TCRdb to in-frame sequences with V and J called. These copies leave out some clones; in studies compared against another copy, an unresolved V gene accounts for under half, and the cause of the remainder is not known. Clone size and V and J calls were adopted from that table, with D and trimming inferred from the DNA. For this sample there are about 100,000 clones; about 88% appear just once. 2.1% of the sample goes to the ten largest clones.

Each collaborating institution followed its own protocols to collect whole blood in K2EDTA tubes. For TCRbeta analysis, collaborators shipped samples as frozen whole blood, isolated PBMCs, or DNA extracted from either of those sample types. Overall study results and their limits: Clinical and demographic metadata were provided uncurated, with the amount varying by source and participant.

The TCR sequence derives from a human donor in a cohort sampled during active COVID-19. The sequenced sample was peripheral blood. The chain joins TRBV11-1 to TRBJ2-3; a stretch of 7 junction bases matches TRBD1. The DNA sequence follows: TGTGCCAGCAGCTTAGGGGGACAGAGGGGAGATACGCAGTATTTT. Protein translation: CASSLGGQRGDTQYF.